These 5 T cell receptor beta chains originate from one sample sequenced in a study of blood T cell repertoires in COVID-19. Repertoires were generated with immunoSEQ multiplex PCR, while TCRdb's copy carries only in-frame clones and drops some. The sample records about 200,000 clones, roughly four fifths being singletons. The sequenced sample was peripheral blood. All receptors derive from a woman aged 40 to 49 with active or convalescent COVID-19.

The J gene is TRBJ2-3, the V gene TRBV30; TRBD1 is a possible D gene (5 bases). V was clipped by 5 bases and J by 9 bases, with 9 bases between them. Germline CDR1 is GTSNPN and CDR2 is SVGIG (reference sequence). The CDR3 length is 10 residues. Written as DNA, the CDR3 is TGTGCCTGGGGGGCCGGGACGCAGTATTTT. Encoded protein: CAWGAGTQYF.

CDR3 DNA: TGTGCCAGCAGGAGTAGCGGGTCGGACTCCTACAATGAGCAGTTCTTC. Translated, it gives CASRSSGSDSYNEQFF. The chain joins TRBV9 to TRBJ2-1, with 7 bases aligning to TRBD2. J lost 0 bases, V lost 5 bases, and 8 bases had no gene match. Germline V CDR1 and CDR2: SGDLS, YYNGEE. The CDR3 is made up of 16 amino acids.

This clone was recorded many times. The gene calls are TRBV14 and TRBJ1-3, with D maybe TRBD1 (5 bases). The CDR3 has 16 residues. Germline CDR1 and CDR2: SGHDN and FVKESK. Trimming left V 0 bases short and J 4 bases short, with 13 bases between. The CDR3 nucleotides are TGTGCCAGCAGCCAAGATACAGGCAGGGTCGGAAACACCATATATTTT. It encodes CASSQDTGRVGNTIYF. The whole variable domain, remainder taken from reference TRBV14 and TRBJ1-3, is EAGVTQFPSHSVIEKGQTVTLRCDPISGHDNLYWYRRVMGKEIKFLLHFVKESKQDESGMPNNRFLAERTGGTYSTLKVQPAELEDSGVYFCASSQDTGRVGNTIYFGEGSWLTVV.

This clone was detected a few times. This chain connects TRBV4-1 to TRBJ1-2; D possibly corresponds to TRBD1 (6 bases). The CDR3 covers 16 residues. Germline loops: CDR1 MGHRA, CDR2 YSYEKL. The germline V and J ends were trimmed by 2 bases and 4 bases, with 17 bases remaining between them. The CDR3 DNA reads as TGCGCCAGCAGCCAACCCCGGCGGGGGCACGGCTATGGCTACACCTTC. Translating it yields CASSQPRRGHGYGYTF.

This rearrangement joins TRBV13 to TRBJ1-1; D remains ambiguous. CDR1 and CDR2 from the germline V gene are PRHDT and FYEKMQ (reference sequence). V dropped 5 bases and J dropped 0 bases, with 13 bases sitting between them. The CDR3 consists of 15 residues. The CDR3 DNA sequence: TGTGCCAGCAGCCGCGTGCGAGGGCTGAACACTGAAGCTTTCTTT. Translated: CASSRVRGLNTEAFF. The variable domain in full, with the rest retrieved from reference TRBV13 and TRBJ1-1, is AAGVIQSPRHLIKEKRETATLKCYPIPRHDTVYWYQQGPGQDPQFLISFYEKMQSDKGSIPDRFSAQQFSDYHSELNMSSLELGDSALYFCASSRVRGLNTEAFFGQGTRLTVV.